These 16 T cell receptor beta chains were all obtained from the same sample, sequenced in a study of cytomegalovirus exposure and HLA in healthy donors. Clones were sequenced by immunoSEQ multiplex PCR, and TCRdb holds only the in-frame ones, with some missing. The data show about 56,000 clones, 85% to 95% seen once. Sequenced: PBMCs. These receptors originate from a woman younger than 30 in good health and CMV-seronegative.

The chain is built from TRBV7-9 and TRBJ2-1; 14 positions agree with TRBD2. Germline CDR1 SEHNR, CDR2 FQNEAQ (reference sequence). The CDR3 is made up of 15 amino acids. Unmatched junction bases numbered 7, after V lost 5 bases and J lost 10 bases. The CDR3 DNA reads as TGTGCCAGCAGCCACGGACTAGCGGGAGGTGGCGAGCAGTTCTTC. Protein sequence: CASSHGLAGGGEQFF.

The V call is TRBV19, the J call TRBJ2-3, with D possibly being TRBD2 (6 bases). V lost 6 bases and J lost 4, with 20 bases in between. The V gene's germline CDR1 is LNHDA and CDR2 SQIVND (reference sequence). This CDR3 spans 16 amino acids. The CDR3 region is CASRNRGDSWADTQYF. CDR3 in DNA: TGTGCCAGTAGAAACAGAGGGGACTCTTGGGCAGATACGCAGTATTTT. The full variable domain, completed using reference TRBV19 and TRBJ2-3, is DGGITQSPKYLFRKEGQNVTLSCEQNLNHDAMYWYRQDPGQGLRLIYYSQIVNDFQKGDIAEGYSVSREKKESFPLTVTSAQKNPTAFYLCASRNRGDSWADTQYFGPGTRLTVL.

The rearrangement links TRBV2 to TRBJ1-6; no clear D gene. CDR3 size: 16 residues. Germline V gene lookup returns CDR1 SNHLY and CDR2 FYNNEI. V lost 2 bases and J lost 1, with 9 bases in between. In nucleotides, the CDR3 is TGTGCCAGCAGTGAAAGGAGGGAATCCTATAATTCACCCCTCCACTTT. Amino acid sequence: CASSERRESYNSPLHF.

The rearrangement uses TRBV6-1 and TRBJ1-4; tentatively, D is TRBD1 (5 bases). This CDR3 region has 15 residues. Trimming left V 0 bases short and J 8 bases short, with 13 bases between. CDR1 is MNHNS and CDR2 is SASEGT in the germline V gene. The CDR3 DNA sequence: TGTGCCAGCAGTGAAGCGGCAGGGTCGTTAGAAAAACTGTTTTTT. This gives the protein CASSEAAGSLEKLFF.

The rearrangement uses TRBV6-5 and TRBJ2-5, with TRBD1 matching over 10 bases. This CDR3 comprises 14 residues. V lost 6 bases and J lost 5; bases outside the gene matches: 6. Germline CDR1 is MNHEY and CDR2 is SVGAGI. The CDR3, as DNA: TGTGCCAGCAGAAAGGACAGGGGGGGGGAGACCCAGTACTTC. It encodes CASRKDRGGETQYF.

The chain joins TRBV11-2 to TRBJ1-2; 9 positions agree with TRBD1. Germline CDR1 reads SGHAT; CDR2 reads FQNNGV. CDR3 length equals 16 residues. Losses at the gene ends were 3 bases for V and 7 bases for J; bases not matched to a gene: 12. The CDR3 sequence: CASSLTYRGRNSGYTF. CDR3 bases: TGTGCCAGCAGCTTGACCTACAGGGGGCGTAATTCTGGCTACACCTTC.

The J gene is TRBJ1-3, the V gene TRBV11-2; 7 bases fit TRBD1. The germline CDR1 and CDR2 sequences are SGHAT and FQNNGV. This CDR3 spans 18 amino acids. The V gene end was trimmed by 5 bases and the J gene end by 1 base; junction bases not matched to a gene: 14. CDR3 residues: CASSRIPTGKVSGNTIYF. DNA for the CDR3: TGTGCCAGCAGCCGAATCCCGACAGGGAAGGTATCTGGAAACACCATATATTTT.

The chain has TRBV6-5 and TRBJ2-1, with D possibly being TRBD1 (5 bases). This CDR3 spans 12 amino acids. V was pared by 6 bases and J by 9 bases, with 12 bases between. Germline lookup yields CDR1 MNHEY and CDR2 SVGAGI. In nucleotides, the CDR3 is TGTGCCAGCAGCCTCCAAGGGGCTGAGCAGTTCTTC. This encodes CASSLQGAEQFF.

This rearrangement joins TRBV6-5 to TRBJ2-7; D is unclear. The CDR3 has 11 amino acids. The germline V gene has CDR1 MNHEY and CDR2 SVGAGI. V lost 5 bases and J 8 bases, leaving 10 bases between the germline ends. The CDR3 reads CASSALSKQYF. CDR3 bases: TGTGCCAGCAGTGCTCTAAGCAAGCAGTACTTC.

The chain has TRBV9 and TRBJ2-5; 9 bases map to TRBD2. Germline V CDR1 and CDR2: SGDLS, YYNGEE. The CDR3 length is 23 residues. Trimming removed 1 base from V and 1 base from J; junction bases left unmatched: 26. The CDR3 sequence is CASSVSIAAPGVAGVAPQETQYF. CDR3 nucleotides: TGTGCCAGCAGCGTATCAATTGCGGCGCCGGGGGTAGCGGGGGTTGCACCCCAAGAGACCCAGTACTTC.

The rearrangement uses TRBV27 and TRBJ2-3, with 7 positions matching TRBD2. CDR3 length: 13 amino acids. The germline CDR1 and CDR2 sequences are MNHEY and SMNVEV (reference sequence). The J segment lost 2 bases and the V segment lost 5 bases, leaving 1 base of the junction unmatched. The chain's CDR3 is CASSGGDTDTQYF. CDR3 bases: TGTGCCAGCAGTGGGGGGGACACAGATACGCAGTATTTT.

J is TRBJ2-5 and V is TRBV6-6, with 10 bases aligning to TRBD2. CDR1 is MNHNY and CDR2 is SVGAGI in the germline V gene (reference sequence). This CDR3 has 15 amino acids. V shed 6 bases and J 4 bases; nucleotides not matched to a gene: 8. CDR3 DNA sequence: TGTGCCAGCAGATTCGGAGCGGGAGGGCCAGAGACCCAGTACTTC. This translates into CASRFGAGGPETQYF.

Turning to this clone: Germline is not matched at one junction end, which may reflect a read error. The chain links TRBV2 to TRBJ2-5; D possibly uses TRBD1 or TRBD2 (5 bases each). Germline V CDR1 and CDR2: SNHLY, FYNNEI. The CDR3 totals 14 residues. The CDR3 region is CASTEGVGGETQYF. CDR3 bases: TGTGCCAGCACTGAAGGGGTAGGAGGAGAGACCCAGTACTTC. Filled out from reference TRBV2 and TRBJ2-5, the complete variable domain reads EPEVTQTPSHQVTQMGQEVILRCVPISNHLYFYWYRQILGQKVEFLVSFYNNEISEKSEIFDDQFSVERPDGSNFTLKIRSTKLEDSAMYFCASTEGVGGETQYFGPGTRLLVL.

This chain's CDR3 is CASRPTGGTQAFF. CDR3 nucleotide sequence: TGTGCCAGCAGGCCGACAGGGGGGACCCAAGCTTTCTTT. The chain is built from TRBV7-2 and TRBJ1-1; 9 bases are shared with TRBD1. Germline CDR1 SGHTA, CDR2 FQGNSA. This CDR3 region has 13 residues. J was trimmed by 9 bases and V by 6 bases; bases with no gene match: 8.

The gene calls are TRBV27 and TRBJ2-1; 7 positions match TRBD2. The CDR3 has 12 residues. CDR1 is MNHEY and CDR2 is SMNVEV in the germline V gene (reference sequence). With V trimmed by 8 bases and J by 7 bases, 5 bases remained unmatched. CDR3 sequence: CASAAGVNEQFF. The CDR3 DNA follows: TGTGCCAGCGCCGCGGGGGTTAATGAGCAGTTCTTC.

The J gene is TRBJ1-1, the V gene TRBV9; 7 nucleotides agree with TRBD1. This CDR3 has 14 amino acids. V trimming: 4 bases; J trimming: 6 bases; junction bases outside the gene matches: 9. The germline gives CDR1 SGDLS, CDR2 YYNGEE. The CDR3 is CASSPNRGWAEAFF. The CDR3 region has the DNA TGTGCCAGCAGCCCCAACAGGGGATGGGCTGAAGCTTTCTTT.